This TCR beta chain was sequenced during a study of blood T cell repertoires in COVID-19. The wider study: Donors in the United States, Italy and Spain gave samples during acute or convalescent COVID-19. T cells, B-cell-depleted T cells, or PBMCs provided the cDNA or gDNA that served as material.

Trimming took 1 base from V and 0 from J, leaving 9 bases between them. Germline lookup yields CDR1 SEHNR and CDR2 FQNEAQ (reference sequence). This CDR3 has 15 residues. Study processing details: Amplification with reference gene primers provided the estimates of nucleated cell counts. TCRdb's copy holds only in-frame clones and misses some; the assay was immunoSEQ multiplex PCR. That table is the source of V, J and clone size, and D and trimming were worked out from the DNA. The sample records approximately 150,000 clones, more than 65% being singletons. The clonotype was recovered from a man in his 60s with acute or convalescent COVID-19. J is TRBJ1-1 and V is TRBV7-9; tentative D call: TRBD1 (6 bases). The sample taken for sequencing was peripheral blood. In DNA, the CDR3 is TGTGCCAGCAGCTTAGGGGGACAATTGAACACTGAAGCTTTCTTT. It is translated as CASSLGGQLNTEAFF.